This is a list of T cell receptor beta chains from one sample in a study of human T cells and chemical hapten exposure. TCRdb independently ran MiXCR on the RACE reads; one entry per CDR3 protein. The sample has about 77,000 distinct CDR3 sequences, about 8.6% seen once. The specimen was whole blood. The origin of the receptors is a female donor in good health. Some clones in this sample may be carry-over from other donors' samples. CDR3s include the opening cysteine and the closing phenylalanine or tryptophan. Each record gives: V gene, clone size, J gene, D gene, CDR3 length, CDR3 DNA, CDR3 protein. The D gene is left open where the match is weak. Clone size, where shown, is once, few, many, or a class for clones that have expanded.

v_gene: TRBV2; abundance: few; j_gene: TRBJ2-6; d_gene: TRBD1; len: 14; CDR3nt: TGTGCCACTCAGGGGGTCTCTGGGGCCAACGTCCTGACTTTC; CDR3aa: CATQGVSGANVLTF
v_gene: TRBV7-2; abundance: few; j_gene: TRBJ2-1; d_gene: TRBD2; len: 19; CDR3nt: TGTGCCAGCAGCTTGAGGACGAGACTAGCGGGGGGTCTTTCGAATGAGCAGTTCTTC; CDR3aa: CASSLRTRLAGGLSNEQFF
v_gene: TRBV20-1; abundance: many; j_gene: TRBJ2-7; d_gene: -; len: 12; CDR3nt: TGCAGTGCTAGCGGGGGTGACTACGAGCAGTACTTC; CDR3aa: CSASGGDYEQYF
v_gene: TRBV12-3/TRBV12-4; abundance: -; j_gene: TRBJ2-7; d_gene: TRBD2; len: 19; CDR3nt: TGTGCCAGCAGTAAAGGAGGTTTGAGACTAGCGCCCACATTCTACGAGCAGTACTTC; CDR3aa: CASSKGGLRLAPTFYEQYF
v_gene: TRBV29-1; abundance: many; j_gene: TRBJ2-7; d_gene: TRBD2; len: 13; CDR3nt: TGCAGCGTGAGGCGGGGGGGGGTCTACGAGCAGTACTTC; CDR3aa: CSVRRGGVYEQYF
v_gene: TRBV10-3; abundance: many; j_gene: TRBJ2-3; d_gene: TRBD2; len: 15; CDR3nt: TGTGCCATCAGTGAACTAGCGGGGAATATCGATACGCAGTATTTT; CDR3aa: CAISELAGNIDTQYF
v_gene: TRBV6-4; abundance: many; j_gene: TRBJ2-3; d_gene: -; len: 15; CDR3nt: TGTGCCAGCAGTGAATTTGGGGAAGCGACAGATACGCAGTATTTT; CDR3aa: CASSEFGEATDTQYF
v_gene: TRBV7-3; abundance: many; j_gene: TRBJ2-7; d_gene: -; len: 17; CDR3nt: TGTGCCAGCAGCTTAACAGGCTCTGCTGGGGAAAATCGCGAGCAGTACTTC; CDR3aa: CASSLTGSAGENREQYF
v_gene: TRBV15; abundance: few; j_gene: TRBJ2-1; d_gene: TRBD1; len: 14; CDR3nt: TGTGCCACCAGTCGGGACAGGGGGTACAATGAGCAGTTCTTC; CDR3aa: CATSRDRGYNEQFF
v_gene: TRBV24-1; abundance: few; j_gene: TRBJ2-1; d_gene: TRBD1; len: 16; CDR3nt: TGTGCCACCAGTGATTTGAAAACAGGGGGCAGGAATGAGCAGTTCTTC; CDR3aa: CATSDLKTGGRNEQFF
v_gene: TRBV20-1; abundance: -; j_gene: TRBJ2-2; d_gene: TRBD2; len: 17; CDR3nt: TGCAGTGCCACGGGGGGGTGGACTAGCGGTAACACCGGGGAGCTGTTTTTT; CDR3aa: CSATGGWTSGNTGELFF
v_gene: TRBV5-5; abundance: few; j_gene: TRBJ1-2; d_gene: -; len: 16; CDR3nt: TGTGCCAGCAGCCCCGGACTTGGCAGTTGGGCGTATGGCTACACCTTC; CDR3aa: CASSPGLGSWAYGYTF
v_gene: TRBV25-1; abundance: -; j_gene: TRBJ2-3; d_gene: TRBD1; len: 19; CDR3nt: TGTGCCAGCAGTTACCGAACCAAAGGACAGGGATTAAGCACAGATACGCAGTATTTT; CDR3aa: CASSYRTKGQGLSTDTQYF
v_gene: TRBV29-1; abundance: many; j_gene: TRBJ1-1; d_gene: -; len: 15; CDR3nt: TGCAGCGTTGAAGAAGGAGGGGTAGGATCCAGTGAAGCTTTCTTT; CDR3aa: CSVEEGGVGSSEAFF
v_gene: TRBV6-6; abundance: -; j_gene: TRBJ1-2; d_gene: -; len: 18; CDR3nt: TGTGCCAGCAGTTACTCGAGGTTTGCAGCCGCCGGGTCGTATGGCTACACCTTC; CDR3aa: CASSYSRFAAAGSYGYTF
v_gene: TRBV5-6; abundance: many; j_gene: TRBJ1-2; d_gene: -; len: 15; CDR3nt: TGTGCCAGCAGCTTGGCAGGACAGCCTGGTTCTGGCTACACCTTC; CDR3aa: CASSLAGQPGSGYTF
v_gene: TRBV20-1; abundance: many; j_gene: TRBJ1-3; d_gene: -; len: 14; CDR3nt: TGCAGTGCTAGGAGCAGAAGCTCTGGAAACACCATATATTTT; CDR3aa: CSARSRSSGNTIYF
v_gene: TRBV29-1; abundance: -; j_gene: TRBJ2-7; d_gene: -; len: 13; CDR3nt: TGCAGCGTAGGTAGGACGTCCTACGACGAGCAGTACTTC; CDR3aa: CSVGRTSYDEQYF
v_gene: TRBV12-3/TRBV12-4; abundance: many; j_gene: TRBJ2-2; d_gene: -; len: 15; CDR3nt: TGTGCCAGCAGTACGACAGGACAATACACCGGGGAGCTGTTTTTT; CDR3aa: CASSTTGQYTGELFF
v_gene: TRBV7-8; abundance: -; j_gene: TRBJ1-2; d_gene: -; len: 13; CDR3nt: TGTGCCAGCAGTGGGTGGGCTAACTATGGCTACACCTTC; CDR3aa: CASSGWANYGYTF
v_gene: TRBV7-8; abundance: few; j_gene: TRBJ2-1; d_gene: TRBD2; len: 15; CDR3nt: TGTGCCACTAGGGGGTGGGCGGGGGGTTACAATGAGCAGTTCTTC; CDR3aa: CATRGWAGGYNEQFF
v_gene: TRBV5-1; abundance: many; j_gene: TRBJ2-1; d_gene: TRBD2; len: 16; CDR3nt: TGCGCCAGCAGCTGGGGACTAGCGGGGATTTACAATGAGCAGTTCTTC; CDR3aa: CASSWGLAGIYNEQFF
v_gene: TRBV2; abundance: many; j_gene: TRBJ1-6; d_gene: -; len: 13; CDR3nt: TGTGCCAGCAGTCAAGCCCCCTATTCACCCCTCCACTTT; CDR3aa: CASSQAPYSPLHF
v_gene: TRBV6-2/TRBV6-3; abundance: -; j_gene: TRBJ2-3; d_gene: -; len: 14; CDR3nt: TGTGCCAGCAGTTACTCGACTCAATCAGATACGCAGTATTTT; CDR3aa: CASSYSTQSDTQYF
v_gene: TRBV7-9; abundance: -; j_gene: TRBJ1-1; d_gene: -; len: 14; CDR3nt: TGTGCCAGCAGCTTAGGCCGGGGGCGGACTGAAGCTTTCTTT; CDR3aa: CASSLGRGRTEAFF
v_gene: TRBV29-1; abundance: many; j_gene: TRBJ2-6; d_gene: TRBD2; len: 17; CDR3nt: TGCAGCGTTGAACGGATAGCGGGGAGCTCTGGGGCCAACGTCCTGACTTTC; CDR3aa: CSVERIAGSSGANVLTF
v_gene: TRBV3-1; abundance: few; j_gene: TRBJ1-2; d_gene: TRBD1; len: 16; CDR3nt: TGTGCCAGCAGCCAAGATGGTAGAGGGGGCAGGTATGGCTACACCTTC; CDR3aa: CASSQDGRGGRYGYTF
v_gene: TRBV20-1; abundance: many; j_gene: TRBJ2-7; d_gene: -; len: 11; CDR3nt: TGCAGTGCTAGAAAGACAGACGAGCAGTACTTC; CDR3aa: CSARKTDEQYF
v_gene: TRBV18; abundance: -; j_gene: TRBJ1-4; d_gene: TRBD1; len: 15; CDR3nt: TGTGCCAGCTCACCACGCCGGACAGGGGATGAAAAACTGTTTTTT; CDR3aa: CASSPRRTGDEKLFF